These 22 T cell receptor delta chains were sequenced from one sample in a study of DNA immune sequencing with unique molecular identifiers. Primers for all 8 TRDV and 4 TRDJ genes amplified genomic DNA in 32-plex. A 12-nucleotide UMI was added during around 3 barcoding PCR cycles before adapter PCR. TCRdb called clones from the multiplex PCR reads again using CATT. The data show about 2,000 delta-chain clones, roughly 21% seen once. The sample was gamma-delta T cells from PBMCs. Every receptor here comes from a human donor in good health.

The table lists this clone with a few counts. V and J are TRDV2 and TRDJ1, with D possibly matching TRDD3 (5 bases). This CDR3 comprises 16 residues. Per germline, CDR1 GEAIGNYY and CDR2 EKD. V lost 5 bases, J lost 0 bases, and 18 bases lay in between. This CDR3 reads CACGPDTAKNTDKLIF. The CDR3 nucleotides read TGTGCCTGTGGACCCGATACCGCTAAGAACACCGATAAACTCATCTTT.

This clone was observed a few times. One base away lies a much larger clone, so this may be a sequencing read error. The gene calls are TRDV2 and TRDJ3; unclear D gene. The CDR3 covers 17 residues. In germline, CDR1 is GEAIGNYY, CDR2 EKD. The DNA of the CDR3 is TGTGCCTTTGACACCGCGAGTGAGTCCTGGGACACCCGACAGATGTTTTTC. It translates to CAFDTASESWDTRQMFF.

This clone turned up a few times. The J gene is TRDJ1, the V gene TRAV38-2/DV8; TRDD3 agrees at 7 bases. In germline, CDR1 is TSESDYY, CDR2 QEAYKQQN. V lost 0 bases, J lost 0 bases, and 26 bases stayed unmatched. The CDR3 consists of 23 residues. CDR3 nucleotide sequence: TGTGCTTATAGGAGCGCTTCGGGGCCCCTGTACTGGGGACAACGGGTACACACCGATAAACTCATCTTT. As protein: CAYRSASGPLYWGQRVHTDKLIF.

Relative to its sample, this clone is large (0.1 to 1%). V usage is TRDV2 and J usage is TRDJ3; TRDD3 matches at 9 bases. The CDR3 has 22 residues. Unmatched junction bases numbered 14, after V lost 0 bases and J lost 0 bases. Germline lookup yields CDR1 GEAIGNYY and CDR2 EKD. CDR3 nucleotide sequence: TGTGCCTGTGACACCGCGGGGATGACTGGGGGACCGAGCTCCTGGGACACCCGACAGATGTTTTTC. Translated, it gives CACDTAGMTGGPSSWDTRQMFF.

The table lists this clone with a few counts. This likely stems from a read error, as it lies one base from a far larger clone. In the same sample, other DNA sequences code for this CDR3. The chain is built from TRDV2 and TRDJ1, with D unclear. The CDR3 runs to 15 residues. The V and J ends lost 1 base and 5 bases respectively, with 16 bases between them. The germline CDR1 and CDR2 sequences are GEAIGNYY and EKD. The CDR3 spells CACDTAGGTRDKLIF. DNA of the CDR3: TGTGCCTGTGACACAGCGGGCGGAACGAGGGATAAACTCATCTTT.

On this clone itself: This likely traces to a read error, being one base from a far larger clone. This rearrangement joins TRDV1 to TRDJ2; D assignment may be TRDD2 or TRDD3 (5 bases each). The ends were cut back, 4 bases at V and 1 base at J, with 40 bases in the middle. CDR3 length equals 25 residues. The V gene's germline CDR1 is TSWWSYY and CDR2 QGS. The CDR3 sequence is CALGAIGLPTGYWWRPHCLTAQLFF. The DNA of the CDR3 is TGTGCTCTTGGGGCGATAGGCCTACCCACCGGGTACTGGTGGAGACCCCATTGTTTGACAGCACAACTCTTCTTT.

V usage is TRDV2 and J usage is TRDJ3; 7 bases are shared with TRDD3. V lost 3 bases, J lost 0 bases, and 7 bases stayed unmatched. CDR3 size: 18 residues. Per the germline V gene, CDR1 is GEAIGNYY and CDR2 is EKD. The CDR3 spells CACDVAGGSSWDTRQMFF. CDR3 DNA: TGTGCCTGTGACGTCGCTGGGGGGTCCTCCTGGGACACCCGACAGATGTTTTTC.

In this sample, this clone turned up once. A far more abundant clone sits one base away, making this likely a read error. In the same sample, other DNA sequences code for this CDR3. V is TRDV1 and J is TRDJ1; 10 bases map to TRDD3. CDR3 length equals 24 residues. Germline assignment: CDR1 TSWWSYY and CDR2 QGS. DNA for the CDR3: TGTGCTCTCGGGGAACTGTTCGATCGAGAGCTTATTGGGGGATACCGCGTTTACACCGATAAACTCATCTTT. It specifies CALGELFDRELIGGYRVYTDKLIF.

This clone is labeled medium-sized (0.01 to 0.1%). This chain uses TRDV2 with TRDJ1, with 12 bases aligning to TRDD3. CDR3 length: 18 amino acids. Germline lookup yields CDR1 GEAIGNYY and CDR2 EKD. V shed 3 bases and J 0 bases; nucleotides not matched to a gene: 10. Here the CDR3 reads CACDGVLGDTAYTDKLIF. The CDR3 DNA reads as TGTGCCTGTGACGGAGTACTGGGGGATACAGCCTACACCGATAAACTCATCTTT.

The sample holds a few counts of this clone. Since a far larger clone is one base different, this is likely a read error. V and J are TRDV3 and TRDJ1; tentative D call: TRDD2 (5 bases). In germline, CDR1 is TVYSNPD, CDR2 GDNSRS (reference sequence). The CDR3 has 15 residues. The CDR3 DNA sequence: TGTGCCTTCCCTACCCCACCCGACTTAGCCGATAAACTCACCTTT. This codes for CAFPTPPDLADKLTF.

For this clone: A much larger clone lies a single base off, so this may be a read error. The CDR3 region has the DNA TGTGCCTGTGACACCGTGGGGTTCAGCTCCTGGGACACCCAACAGATGTTTTTC. This sequence encodes CACDTVGFSSWDTQQMFF. The chain links TRDV2 to TRDJ3; D may be TRDD3 (5 bases). Germline V lookup: CDR1 GEAIGNYY, CDR2 EKD. The CDR3 is 18 amino acids.

Worth noting for this clone: A read error is likely here: a far larger clone is one base away. This chain connects TRDV1 to TRDJ1, with TRDD3 matching over 13 bases. The V gene end was trimmed by 3 bases and the J gene end by 11 bases; junction bases not matched to a gene: 30. CDR1 TSWWSYY and CDR2 QGS come from the germline V gene. The CDR3 has 22 residues. The CDR3 sequence: CALGESFNPYEVLGDTRIKLIF. The CDR3 region has the DNA TGTGCTCTTGGGGAGTCGTTTAATCCCTACGAAGTACTGGGGGATACGCGGATTAAGCTCATCTTT.

By its share, this clone is medium-sized. The CDR3: CASGVPTVLGDTGTDKLIF. CDR3 DNA: TGTGCCTCTGGAGTGCCTACCGTACTGGGGGATACAGGCACCGATAAACTCATCTTT. The J gene is TRDJ1, the V gene TRDV3; TRDD3 agrees at 12 bases. The CDR3 totals 19 residues. Germline trimming cut 4 bases from V and 1 base from J; bases unmatched to any gene: 19. Germline V gene lookup returns CDR1 TVYSNPD and CDR2 GDNSRS (reference sequence).

Within the sample, this clone is medium-sized. The CDR3 loop is CALGELYTGGSWVRYTDKLIF. The DNA for the CDR3 is TGTGCTCTTGGGGAACTTTACACTGGGGGATCCTGGGTGAGGTACACCGATAAACTCATCTTT. The chain joins TRDV1 to TRDJ1; TRDD3 matches at 10 bases. Germline loops: CDR1 TSWWSYY, CDR2 QGS. The J segment lost 0 bases and the V segment lost 0 bases, leaving 16 bases of the junction unmatched. The CDR3 spans 21 residues.

Note on this clone: A far larger clone is just one base off, so this is likely a read error. This rearrangement joins TRDV2 to TRDJ3; 9 nucleotides agree with TRDD3. This CDR3 region has 22 residues. CDR1 GEAIGNYY and CDR2 EKD come from the germline V gene. CDR3 amino acids: CACDTGGLGDAQLLGDTRHMFF. For the CDR3, the DNA is TGTGCCTGTGACACCGGTGGACTGGGGGACGCGCAGCTCCTTGGGGACACCCGACACATGTTTTTC.

Regarding this clone: A read error may be the cause here, since a much bigger clone is one base away. The chain recombines TRDV2 with TRDJ1; TRDD3 matches 7 bases. Germline trimming cut 3 bases from V and 1 base from J; bases unmatched to any gene: 25. The CDR3 totals 21 residues. CDR1 is GEAIGNYY, CDR2 EKD, per germline. As DNA, the CDR3 is TGTGCCTGTGACCGCCTGGGGGTGGGGGAAAGACCAAGACACTGCACCGATAAACTCATCTTT. Its protein is CACDRLGVGERPRHCTDKLIF.

The sample holds a few counts of this clone. TCRdb shows a much larger clone's protein in place of this DNA's translation, and the two differ at residue 7, likely through a read error; the protein shown is translated from the DNA. The rearrangement uses TRDV2 and TRDJ1; TRDD3 matches at 9 bases. The junction had 17 bases not matched to a gene; V was cut back by 0 bases and J by 4 bases. Germline V gene data show CDR1 as GEAIGNYY and CDR2 as EKD. The CDR3 loop spans 19 amino acids. The CDR3, as DNA: TGTGCCTGTGACACCGTGGAAAACTTGGGGATACGTGACGGCGATAAACTCATCTTT. It specifies CACDTVENLGIRDGDKLIF.

On this clone itself: With only one base between it and a far larger clone, this is likely a read error. This sample includes further DNA sequences coding for the same CDR3. CDR3 in DNA: TGTGCTCTGGTCCGGCGTGGCTGGCCGGCTCAACTCTTCTTT. Its protein product is CALVRRGWPAQLFF. The V and J genes are TRDV1 and TRDJ2; no firm D call. The germline V gene has CDR1 TSWWSYY and CDR2 QGS. This CDR3 comprises 14 residues. The ends were cut back, 9 bases at V and 11 bases at J, with 22 bases in the middle.

There are a few counts of this clone. A read error is the likely source, as a far larger clone sits one nucleotide away. The genes are TRDV2 and TRDJ3; 13 nucleotides line up with TRDD3. Germline assignment: CDR1 GEAIGNYY and CDR2 EKD. This CDR3 contains 21 residues. The CDR3 sequence is CARDTGGTGGYASWDTRQMFF. DNA of the CDR3: TGTGCCCGTGACACGGGGGGTACTGGGGGATACGCCTCCTGGGACACCCGACAGATGTTTTTC.

This clone was found a few times. The rearrangement uses TRDV2 and TRDJ1; D is perhaps TRDD3 (7 bases). CDR3 length equals 19 residues. Germline lookup yields CDR1 GEAIGNYY and CDR2 EKD. Trimming cost V 0 bases and J 0 bases, with 22 bases left between them. The CDR3: CACDTIPKSWGYYTDKLIF. The CDR3 DNA sequence: TGTGCCTGTGACACCATTCCTAAGTCCTGGGGGTATTACACCGATAAACTCATCTTT.

Sample share makes this clone large. Other DNA sequences in the sample encode the same CDR3. V usage is TRDV1 and J usage is TRDJ1; 8 positions agree with TRDD3. The CDR3 length is 25 residues. In germline, CDR1 is TSWWSYY, CDR2 QGS. Trimming cost V 1 base and J 1 base; bases outside gene matches: 32. This chain's CDR3 is CALGEPPAFLKGGYWGAPCTDKLIF. The DNA for the CDR3 is TGTGCTCTTGGGGAACCCCCCGCGTTCCTAAAGGGTGGATACTGGGGGGCCCCTTGCACCGATAAACTCATCTTT.

This clone is labeled as medium-sized. The gene calls are TRDV2 and TRDJ1; possible D gene TRDD3, 6 bases. Germline assignment: CDR1 GEAIGNYY and CDR2 EKD. CDR3 length equals 18 residues. With 1 base removed from V and 1 base from J, the gap between germline ends came to 21 bases. The CDR3 DNA reads as TGTGCCTGTGACACTGGGGGGGTCTACCCGCTGCGCACCGATAAACTCATCTTT. Translated, it gives CACDTGGVYPLRTDKLIF.